The T cell receptor (beta chain) under discussion was sequenced for a study of shared clonotypes between healthy human individuals. Whole-study findings and limits: The authors expected sequencing depth to affect clonotype sharing among donors. Sample collection involved blood only; tissue repertoires are likely different.

On this clone itself: The antigen is not known.

Genomic DNA of each subset was evenly split across several immunoSEQ plates. The repertoire was sequenced with immunoSEQ multiplex PCR; TCRdb's copy has only in-frame clones and lacks some. The sample lists 470,000 or so clones, approximately 78% occurring once. Adult Caucasians living in Nashville, Tennessee made up all of the donors. The CDR3 runs to 14 residues. Germline trimming cut 4 bases from V and 5 bases from J; bases unmatched to any gene: 6. Per germline, CDR1 SGHRS and CDR2 YFSETQ. The sequence came from a woman aged 40 to 49 in good health. Some clones in this sample may be carry-over from other donors' samples. Sequenced sample: PBMCs. The chain is built from TRBV5-1 and TRBJ2-3, with 8 bases matching TRBD1. CDR3 sequence (DNA): TGCGCCAGCAGCATAACAGGGGGTGGAGATACGCAGTATTTT. Protein product: CASSITGGGDTQYF.